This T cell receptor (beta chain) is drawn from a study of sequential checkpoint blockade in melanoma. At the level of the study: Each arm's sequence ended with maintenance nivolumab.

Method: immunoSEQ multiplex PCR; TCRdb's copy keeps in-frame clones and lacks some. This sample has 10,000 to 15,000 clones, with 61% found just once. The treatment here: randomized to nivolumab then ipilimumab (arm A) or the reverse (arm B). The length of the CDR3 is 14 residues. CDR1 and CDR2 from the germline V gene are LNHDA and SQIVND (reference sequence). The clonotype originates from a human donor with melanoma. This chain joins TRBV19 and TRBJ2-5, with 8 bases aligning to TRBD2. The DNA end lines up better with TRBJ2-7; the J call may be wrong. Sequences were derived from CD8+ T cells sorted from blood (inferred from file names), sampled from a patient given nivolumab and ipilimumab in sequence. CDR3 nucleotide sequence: TGTGCCAGTAGCGTCGGGGGGGCTTCCTACGAGCAGTACTTC. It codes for CASSVGGASYEQYF.